This entry is about one TCR beta chain. No antigen is known for it. Use of 60 Vbeta and 13 Jbeta primers characterized the PCR. Here immunoSEQ multiplex PCR was the method, and the copy in TCRdb shows in-frame clones only, minus some. The sample has about 190,000 clones; roughly 77% are singletons. These data originate in a study of cytomegalovirus exposure and HLA in healthy donors. Findings and limits, study-wide: Fewer N-insertions (relative to the roughly 730-donor mean) were reportedly seen in an Asian-associated ancestry cluster in a later analysis. Another analysis was done later, and it associated more than 15,000 TCR beta sequences with HLA alleles at 0.05 false discovery rate. The study flagged some 170 TCR beta chains as cytomegalovirus-associated.

The donors, nominally healthy at sampling, likely had unrecorded immune exposures. Germline V gene sequence: CDR1 KGHSH, CDR2 LQKENI. J gave up 5 bases and V 2 bases, and 4 bases lay outside the gene matches. CDR3 length: 14 amino acids. The specimen was PBMCs. The rearrangement joins TRBV18 to TRBJ1-1, with 8 bases identical to TRBD1. The sequence derives from a man under 40 in good health and CMV-seropositive. The CDR3 DNA reads as TGTGCCAGCTCACCAGGACAGGGAGGGACTGAAGCTTTCTTT. Translating it yields CASSPGQGGTEAFF.